Following are 28 T cell receptor beta chains from one sample sequenced in a study of blood T cell repertoires in COVID-19 (dated by TCRdb to the early 2020s). Receptors were amplified or captured by the immunoSEQ multiplex PCR assay. TCRdb carries this immuneACCESS record with in-frame sequences only. Its versions omit some clonotypes, under half of them owing to an unresolved V gene in the studies checked, with the rest unexplained. This sample has 200,000 or so clones in its table, and roughly 76% of those were observed once. Roughly 12% of the sample lies in the top ten. What was sequenced was peripheral blood. These receptors came from a woman of 80 years or more with COVID-19, enrolled during active disease.

This clone is a singleton in its sample. The chain couples TRBV7-8 to TRBJ1-2; 9 nucleotides line up with TRBD1. Trimming at V came to 1 base and at J to 6 bases, leaving 3 bases not matched to a gene. CDR1 is SGHVS and CDR2 is FQNEAQ in the germline V gene. CDR3 length: 14 amino acids. The DNA for the CDR3 is TGTGCCAGCAGCTTAGATGGGACAGGGAATGGCTACACCTTC. Translating it yields CASSLDGTGNGYTF.

This sequence joins TRBV5-6 and TRBJ2-7; perhaps TRBD1 as D (6 bases). This CDR3 contains 13 residues. Germline V gene sequence: CDR1 SGHDT, CDR2 YYEEEE. Trimming took off 3 bases at V and 3 bases at J, with 10 bases between the two ends. The CDR3 loop reads CASSYRENYEQYF. In DNA, the CDR3 is TGTGCCAGCAGCTACAGGGAGAACTACGAGCAGTACTTC.

The rearrangement joins TRBV28 to TRBJ1-2; 10 positions match TRBD1. Per germline, CDR1 MDHEN and CDR2 SYDVKM. This CDR3 region has 15 residues. The V and J ends lost 4 bases and 3 bases, in that order; junction bases with no gene match: 5. Written as DNA, the CDR3 is TGTGCCAGCAGTTCCAGGGACAGGGGTTACTATGGCTACACCTTC. Protein sequence: CASSSRDRGYYGYTF.

In its sample, this clone was seen once. V gene TRBV5-8 combines with J gene TRBJ1-5, with TRBD1 as a possible D gene (6 bases). The CDR3 is made up of 14 amino acids. The ends were cut back, 5 bases at V and 7 bases at J, with 16 bases in the middle. The germline V gene has CDR1 SGHTS and CDR2 YDEGEE. DNA of the CDR3: TGTGCCAGCAGTTACGACAGGCCCGGGCAGCCCCAGCATTTT. Its protein is CASSYDRPGQPQHF.

This chain links TRBV5-4 with TRBJ2-1; D possibly corresponds to TRBD2 (5 bases). The V end lost 3 bases, the J end lost 3 bases, and 10 bases lay between the germline ends. The CDR3 has 14 residues. Per germline, CDR1 SGHNT and CDR2 YYREEE (reference sequence). DNA of the CDR3: TGTGCCAGCAGCTCTGAACGGGGCTACAATGAGCAGTTCTTC. Residues: CASSSERGYNEQFF.

The chain has TRBV7-9 and TRBJ2-7; 8 nucleotides line up with TRBD1. CDR1 is SEHNR and CDR2 is FQNEAQ in the germline V gene (reference sequence). This CDR3 has 15 residues. V dropped 4 bases and J dropped 3; count of bases not matched to a gene: 8. CDR3 DNA: TGTGCCAGCAGCTCGGCCGGGACAGGCAACTACGAGCAGTACTTC. Translation gives CASSSAGTGNYEQYF. The variable domain in full, completed from reference TRBV7-9 and TRBJ2-7, reads DTGVSQNPRHKITKRGQNVTFRCDPISEHNRLYWYRQTLGQGPEFLTYFQNEAQLEKSRLLSDRFSAERPKGSFSTLEIQRTEQGDSAMYLCASSSAGTGNYEQYFGPGTRLTVT.

In its sample, this clone was seen once. The V and J genes are TRBV4-1 and TRBJ2-7, with D possibly TRBD1 on 6 matching bases. The CDR3 has 12 amino acids. The V end lost 4 bases, the J end lost 4 bases, and 8 bases lay between the germline ends. The germline CDR1 and CDR2 sequences are MGHRA and YSYEKL. The CDR3 sequence is CASSPTGYEQYF. CDR3 DNA sequence: TGCGCCAGCAGCCCGACAGGATACGAGCAGTACTTC.

V is TRBV7-2 and J is TRBJ2-7; 7 bases align to TRBD2. The J segment lost 5 bases and the V segment lost 3 bases, leaving 10 bases of the junction unmatched. CDR1 is SGHTA, CDR2 FQGNSA, per germline. The CDR3 has 15 residues. The chain's CDR3 is CASSFRLAVADEQYF. CDR3 DNA sequence: TGTGCCAGCAGCTTTCGACTAGCTGTGGCGGACGAGCAGTACTTC.

The chain has TRBV10-3 and TRBJ2-6; the match to TRBD1 covers 9 bases. The CDR3 totals 16 residues. With V trimmed by 8 bases and J by 0 bases, 5 bases remained unmatched. Germline V CDR1 and CDR2: ENHRY, SYGVKD. The CDR3 coding sequence is TGTGCCATCGCGACAGGGGGTATCTCTGGGGCCAACGTCCTGACTTTC. Translated, it gives CAIATGGISGANVLTF.

This chain uses TRBV5-1 with TRBJ2-1; TRBD2 matches 11 bases. With 4 bases clipped from V and 4 bases from J, the junction kept 7 bases outside the gene matches. Germline CDR1 is SGHRS and CDR2 is YFSETQ. CDR3 length equals 16 residues. The CDR3 protein is CASSLAVAGGYNEQFF. In DNA form, the CDR3 reads TGCGCCAGCAGCCTGGCCGTAGCGGGGGGGTACAATGAGCAGTTCTTC.

The V gene is TRBV29-1, the J gene TRBJ2-1; 9 bases agree with TRBD2. The CDR3 covers 15 residues. The V gene's germline CDR1 is SQVTM and CDR2 ANQGSEA. After removal of 4 bases from V and 9 bases from J, the junction contained 13 bases not matched to a gene. The CDR3 here is CSVGTVAGVSSEQFF. The CDR3 DNA follows: TGCAGCGTTGGAACGGTAGCGGGAGTATCAAGTGAGCAGTTCTTC.

The gene calls are TRBV5-1 and TRBJ1-6; D ambiguous. V lost 0 bases, J lost 9 bases, and 13 bases lay in between. Germline V gives CDR1 SGHRS, CDR2 YFSETQ. This CDR3 is built from 15 residues. CDR3: CASSLVGASSSPLHF. CDR3 nucleotides: TGCGCCAGCAGCTTGGTGGGAGCCTCCAGTTCACCCCTCCACTTT. Full variable domain (missing parts from reference TRBV5-1 and TRBJ1-6): KAGVTQTPRYLIKTRGQQVTLSCSPISGHRSVSWYQQTPGQGLQFLFEYFSETQRNKGNFPGRFSGRQFSNSRSEMNVSTLELGDSALYLCASSLVGASSSPLHFGNGTRLTVT.

This clone was seen once. CDR3 protein: CASSSGGAGYEQYF. The DNA for the CDR3 is TGTGCCAGCAGCTCTGGGGGGGCGGGCTACGAGCAGTACTTC. The gene calls are TRBV9 and TRBJ2-7; weak D call: TRBD2 (7 bases). The length of the CDR3 is 14 residues. V was shortened by 4 bases and J by 3 bases, with 14 bases between the two germline ends. The germline V gene has CDR1 SGDLS and CDR2 YYNGEE.

Only a few counts were recorded for this clone. The chain carries TRBV5-6 and TRBJ1-2, with TRBD1 matching 7 bases. There are 17 residues in the CDR3. Germline V CDR1 and CDR2: SGHDT, YYEEEE. Germline trimming cut 4 bases from V and 4 bases from J; bases unmatched to any gene: 16. The CDR3 reads CASSNGMPRQGLYGYTF. CDR3 nucleotides: TGTGCCAGCAGCAACGGGATGCCCCGACAGGGTCTCTATGGCTACACCTTC.

This clone turned up a few times. The chain joins TRBV10-3 to TRBJ1-2, with TRBD1 matching 7 bases. CDR3 length: 15 residues. Germline CDR1 reads ENHRY; CDR2 reads SYGVKD. Unmatched junction bases numbered 7, after V lost 0 bases and J lost 6 bases. DNA of the CDR3: TGTGCCATCAGTGAGTCCGTTACAGGGGTACATGGCTACACCTTC. Translated, it gives CAISESVTGVHGYTF.

A few counts support this clone. The chain is built from TRBV2 and TRBJ2-7, with TRBD1 matching 8 bases. The V gene's germline CDR1 is SNHLY and CDR2 FYNNEI. V trimming: 6 bases; J trimming: 6 bases; junction bases outside the gene matches: 13. CDR3 length: 15 amino acids. CDR3 nucleotide sequence: TGTGCCAGCAGAGAATGGCAGGGGGCAGGATCCGAGCAGTACTTC. Amino acids: CASREWQGAGSEQYF.

The chain links TRBV2 to TRBJ1-3; D ambiguous. Germline V gene lookup returns CDR1 SNHLY and CDR2 FYNNEI. The CDR3 runs to 13 residues. Trimming shortened V by 10 bases and J by 0 bases, and 10 bases separated the two germline ends. This CDR3 is CAKTKGSGNTIYF. CDR3 nucleotides: TGTGCCAAGACTAAGGGCTCTGGAAACACCATATATTTT. Full variable domain (missing parts from reference TRBV2 and TRBJ1-3): EPEVTQTPSHQVTQMGQEVILRCVPISNHLYFYWYRQILGQKVEFLVSFYNNEISEKSEIFDDQFSVERPDGSNFTLKIRSTKLEDSAMYFCAKTKGSGNTIYFGEGSWLTVV.

The CDR3 DNA sequence: TGTGCCAGCAGCTTAGAAAGGGGCCTAAATCAGCAGTACTTC. The encoded protein is CASSLERGLNQQYF. The chain employs TRBV7-2 and TRBJ2-7, with TRBD1 as a possible D gene (5 bases). CDR1 is SGHTA, CDR2 FQGNSA, per germline. The CDR3 extends over 14 amino acids. V was shortened by 1 base and J by 8 bases, with 15 bases between the two germline ends.

This sequence joins TRBV5-1 and TRBJ2-2; TRBD2 might be the D (5 bases). The CDR3 consists of 15 residues. V lost 3 bases, J lost 7 bases, and 16 bases lay in between. CDR1 and CDR2 (germline): SGHRS, YFSETQ. DNA of the CDR3: TGCGCCAGCAGCTCGGAGGCCCATCGGGGCGGGGAGCTGTTTTTT. Residues: CASSSEAHRGGELFF.

The rearrangement uses TRBV23-1 and TRBJ1-3; no reliable D call. TRBV23-1 is designated an ORF whose function remains uncertain. Trimming stripped 6 bases from V and 0 bases from J, with 9 bases between. The CDR3 extends over 14 amino acids. CDR3 DNA: TGCGCCAGCAGCCCCACCGGCTCTGGAAACACCATATATTTT. Translating it yields CASSPTGSGNTIYF.

The V and J genes are TRBV6-5 and TRBJ2-7; weak D call: TRBD1 (5 bases). V lost 5 bases, J lost 12 bases, and 20 bases lay in between. CDR3 length equals 13 residues. Germline CDR1 reads MNHEY; CDR2 reads SVGAGI. The CDR3 DNA reads TGTGCCAGCAGTACTACAGGAATCCGGAGAAGGTACTTC. Encoded protein: CASSTTGIRRRYF.

The rearrangement uses TRBV25-1 and TRBJ2-3; D not resolved. In germline, CDR1 is MGHDK, CDR2 SYGVNS. The CDR3 runs to 11 residues. V was trimmed by 4 bases and J by 4 bases, leaving 3 bases between them. In DNA, the CDR3 is TGTGCCAGCAGTGTCGCAGATACGCAGTATTTT. Protein: CASSVADTQYF.

The J gene is TRBJ2-5, the V gene TRBV27; 8 bases match TRBD2. Germline V lookup: CDR1 MNHEY, CDR2 SMNVEV (reference sequence). V dropped 5 bases and J dropped 6; count of bases not matched to a gene: 5. The CDR3 is 13 residues long. CDR3 coding DNA: TGTGCCAGCAGTCCAGCGGGAGAAAAGACCCAGTACTTC. Translated, it gives CASSPAGEKTQYF.

CDR3 protein: CASSYSGSNYGYTF. The CDR3 DNA reads TGTGCCAGCAGTTACTCGGGCAGCAACTATGGCTACACCTTC. The V gene is TRBV6-5, the J gene TRBJ1-2, with D hard to call. Per germline, CDR1 MNHEY and CDR2 SVGAGI. V gave up 0 bases and J gave up 2 bases, with 7 bases separating them. CDR3 size: 14 residues.

Only a few counts were recorded for this clone. CDR3 coding DNA: TGCGCCAGCAGCCAAGAAGAGTGGAACACTGAAGCTTTCTTT. Residues: CASSQEEWNTEAFF. This sequence joins TRBV4-1 and TRBJ1-1, with no clear D. Trimming removed 0 bases from V and 1 base from J, with 6 bases in between. In germline, CDR1 is MGHRA, CDR2 YSYEKL. The CDR3 is 14 amino acids.

This chain uses TRBV4-2 with TRBJ2-2; possible D gene TRBD1, 6 bases. Germline CDR1 and CDR2: LGHNA and YNFKEQ. Trimming cost V 2 bases and J 7 bases, with 17 bases left between them. CDR3 size: 16 residues. The CDR3 nucleotides read TGTGCCAGCAGCCAAATGGGGGCTAGATTCGGCGGGGAGCTGTTTTTT. This gives the protein CASSQMGARFGGELFF.

This clone was seen only a few times. The V and J genes are TRBV28 and TRBJ2-2; the D is unclear. The CDR3 extends over 12 amino acids. Germline lookup yields CDR1 MDHEN and CDR2 SYDVKM. Trimming took 7 bases from V and 2 from J, leaving 5 bases between them. The CDR3 bases are TGTGCCAGCACGGTAAACACCGGGGAGCTGTTTTTT. Protein sequence: CASTVNTGELFF.

The gene calls are TRBV19 and TRBJ1-1, with 7 bases matching TRBD1. This CDR3 has 15 residues. Looked up from germline, CDR1 is LNHDA and CDR2 is SQIVND (reference sequence). V lost 5 bases to trimming and J lost 2 bases; unmatched junction nucleotides: 8. The CDR3 DNA sequence: TGTGCCAGTAGTTCACCGGGACAGCCTAACACTGAAGCTTTCTTT. Amino acids: CASSSPGQPNTEAFF.